In this sample, the clone carrying this T cell receptor beta chain turned up many times. Antigen unknown. Each sample provided at least 5 micrograms of extracted total RNA. This sample stems from a study of blood T cells in healthy people across ages. CDR3 length: 12 amino acids. V lost 3 bases, J lost 7 bases, and 7 bases lay in between. Overall study results and limits: No conclusive comparison of naive versus antigen-experienced cells was possible with unsorted PBMCs. With age, beta diversity per million T cells declined roughly linearly, significantly by about 37.

A sample-barcoded 5' primer and a J-beta primer mix were used in a second PCR of roughly 6 to 11 cycles. Each cDNA molecule was tagged by a template-switch adaptor that had 12 random nucleotides. TCRdb itself ran the 5' RACE reads through MiXCR, one entry per CDR3 protein. The sample shows under 2 million distinct CDR3 sequences, around 36% of them seen only once. The sequencing sample was made of blood. This clonotype originated in a woman aged 25 to 45 in good health. This rearrangement joins TRBV12-3 or TRBV12-4 to TRBJ2-1; weak D call: TRBD1 (5 bases). DNA of the CDR3: TGTGCCAGCAGTTTCAAGGGGAATGAGCAGTTCTTC. Residues: CASSFKGNEQFF.